This TCR beta chain was sequenced in a study of blood T cell repertoires in COVID-19. Study-wide background: The samples span acute and convalescent COVID-19 from the United States, Italy and Spain. The cDNA or gDNA used as material had been derived from T cells, B-cell-depleted T cells, or PBMCs.

The CDR3 sequence is 15 residues long. CDR1 SGHNT and CDR2 YYREEE come from the germline V gene (reference sequence). V lost 0 bases to trimming and J lost 0 bases, with 7 bases between them. How the authors handled the data: It was from reference gene primer amplification that nucleated cell counts were estimated. The assay was immunoSEQ multiplex PCR, and TCRdb's table has in-frame clones only and misses some. That table is the source of V, J and clone size, and D and trimming were worked out from the DNA. In the table there are 98,000 or so clones, 80% to 90% of which are singletons. This clone was seen only a few times.

The sequencing sample was made of peripheral blood. The receptor was derived from a man between 60 and 75 years old with acute or convalescent COVID-19. The chain carries TRBV5-4 and TRBJ2-1; no clear D gene. The CDR3 protein is CASSLDLSSYNEQFF. In DNA form, the CDR3 reads TGTGCCAGCAGCTTGGATCTGAGCTCCTACAATGAGCAGTTCTTC.